The rows below give T cell receptor beta chains drawn from one sample of a study of T cells in localized non-small cell lung cancer. TCRdb's table, derived via immunoSEQ multiplex PCR, lists solely in-frame clones and lacks some. This table holds about 74,000 clones, about 81% found once. The source material was peripheral blood, sampled before any cancer treatment. The receptors stem from a female donor at least 60 years old with stage I lung adenocarcinoma. The CDR3 runs from the conserved cysteine through the conserved F or W. A D gene is named only where the DNA matches it firmly. Some rows mark clone size as missing; the rest say once, few, many or name a class of expanded clone.

d_gene	j_gene	abundance	v_gene	len	CDR3nt	CDR3aa
TRBD1	TRBJ1-5	NA	TRBV7-2	15	TGTGCCAGCAGCCCCCGGACAGGGGGTGGTCAGCCCCAGCATTTT	CASSPRTGGGQPQHF
NA	TRBJ1-4	NA	TRBV28	14	TGTGCCAGCGGGGGGTCAGGGGACGATGAAAAACTGTTTTTT	CASGGSGDDEKLFF
NA	TRBJ1-3	NA	TRBV19	11	TGTGCCACCAGATCTGGAAACACCATATATTTT	CATRSGNTIYF
NA	TRBJ2-7	NA	TRBV10-2	16	TGCGCCAGCAGTGAGAACGTTAGCGGAGGTAGGAACGAGCAGTACTTC	CASSENVSGGRNEQYF
TRBD1	TRBJ1-5	few	TRBV2	14	TGTGCCAGCAGTCAACAGGGGCAAAATCAGCCCCAGCATTTT	CASSQQGQNQPQHF
NA	TRBJ1-1	NA	TRBV5-1	14	TGCGCCAGTTCCCTTGGAGGGGGGGAGCGTTTGGCTTTCTTT	CASSLGGGERLAFF
NA	TRBJ1-2	few	TRBV15	12	TGTGCCACCAGCAGAGAAGGGTATGGCTACACCTTC	CATSREGYGYTF
NA	TRBJ1-3	NA	TRBV7-2	15	TGTGCCAGCAGCTTAGATGTAAGCTCTGGAAACACCATATATTTT	CASSLDVSSGNTIYF
TRBD1	TRBJ2-7	NA	TRBV7-2	13	TGTGCCAGCAGTAGGGACAGCTACTACGAGCAGTACTTC	CASSRDSYYEQYF
TRBD2	TRBJ2-3	NA	TRBV6-1	14	TGTGCCAGCATTTCGGGGGGGAACACAGATACGCAGTATTTT	CASISGGNTDTQYF
TRBD2	TRBJ2-1	few	TRBV18	16	TGTGCCAGCTCACCACTACCGGGCCAGGGAGGGAATGAGCAGTTCTTC	CASSPLPGQGGNEQFF
TRBD1	TRBJ1-5	NA	TRBV28	15	TGTGCCAGTAGCCTTGGGACAGGGGGGGATCAGCCCCAGCATTTT	CASSLGTGGDQPQHF
NA	TRBJ1-2	NA	TRBV4-3	15	TGCGCCAGCAGCCAAGAAGGGCAGGGAAGGTGGGGCTACACCTTC	CASSQEGQGRWGYTF
NA	TRBJ2-2	NA	TRBV18	16	TGTGCCAGCTCACAGCCGTTCCCCGCGAACACCGGGGAGCTGTTTTTT	CASSQPFPANTGELFF
NA	TRBJ2-1	NA	TRBV6-5	15	TGTGCCAGCAGTTACCAGTCGAGCTCCTACAATGAGCAGTTCTTC	CASSYQSSSYNEQFF
NA	TRBJ1-1	once	TRBV29-1	13	TGCAGCGTTGACTCGGCAGGGAGTACTGAAGCTTTCTTT	CSVDSAGSTEAFF
TRBD2	TRBJ2-1	NA	TRBV5-1	18	TGCGCCAGCAGCCCGCAACTAGCGGGAGTGACGCGCTCGCTTGAGCAGTTCTTC	CASSPQLAGVTRSLEQFF
TRBD2	TRBJ2-1	NA	TRBV5-1	15	TGCGCCAGCAGCTTGGGCGGGAGGGCCGCGGGGGAGCAGTTCTTC	CASSLGGRAAGEQFF
NA	TRBJ1-5	NA	TRBV6-1	13	TGTGCCAGCAGTGAAGGCCCTAATCGGCCCCAGCATTTT	CASSEGPNRPQHF
TRBD2	TRBJ2-3	NA	TRBV6-1	14	TGTGCCAGCAGGCCTAGCGGGAGCACAGATACGCAGTATTTT	CASRPSGSTDTQYF
TRBD1	TRBJ2-5	NA	TRBV6-1	16	TGTGCCAGCAGTGAAGTGTCGGCAGGGGGCCAAGAGACCCAGTACTTC	CASSEVSAGGQETQYF
TRBD1	TRBJ1-2	NA	TRBV5-1	15	TGCGCCAGCAGCTGGTCACAGGGGTTTGACTATGGCTACACCTTC	CASSWSQGFDYGYTF
NA	TRBJ1-6	NA	TRBV6-4	15	TGTGCCAGCAGTGATGGGGAAGCCCATAATTCACCCCTCCACTTT	CASSDGEAHNSPLHF
TRBD1	TRBJ2-1	NA	TRBV7-8	13	TGTGCCAGCAGCCGGGACAGGGGCAATGAGCAGTTCTTC	CASSRDRGNEQFF
NA	TRBJ1-2	NA	TRBV5-1	12	TGCGCCAGCAGCTTGGCGGGGTTTGGCTACACCTTC	CASSLAGFGYTF
TRBD2	TRBJ2-2	NA	TRBV4-2	20	TGTGCCAGCAGCCAAGAGCCAGGACTAGCGGGAGGGCTGGGGACCGGGGAGCTGTTTTTT	CASSQEPGLAGGLGTGELFF
NA	TRBJ1-3	NA	TRBV29-1	13	TGCAGCGTGAGAACGAGTCCTGGAAACACCATATATTTT	CSVRTSPGNTIYF
TRBD1	TRBJ1-4	NA	TRBV5-1	19	TGCGCCAGCAGCTTGAGTCGTCAGGGGGCCTTCGCAACTAATGAAAAACTGTTTTTT	CASSLSRQGAFATNEKLFF
NA	TRBJ1-4	NA	TRBV15	18	TGTGCCACCAGCAGCCTGGGGGAGGCGGGCGTCGTGAATGAAAAACTGTTTTTT	CATSSLGEAGVVNEKLFF
TRBD1	TRBJ2-7	NA	TRBV28	20	TGTGCCAGCAGCTCTGACAGGGTAAGCGAGCGGAGTACCTTGTACTACGAGCAGTACTTC	CASSSDRVSERSTLYYEQYF
TRBD1	TRBJ2-1	NA	TRBV7-3	14	TGTGCCAGCAGCTTAGGGGGGACAGGGTTTGAGCAGTTCTTC	CASSLGGTGFEQFF
NA	TRBJ1-6	NA	TRBV6-1	13	TGTGCCAGCAGTGAAGCGGGCCGCTCACCCCTCCACTTT	CASSEAGRSPLHF